This TCR beta chain derives from a study of OX40 agonist ivuxolimab in advanced cancers. Blood samples were obtained at baseline, cycle 4 day 1, and cycle 7 day 1. Whole-study findings and limits: CD8+ T cells showed, on average, more clonal expansion than CD4+ cells. Which antigen the expanded peripheral T cells recognized is unknown.

Notes on this clone: Antigen: not known.

The repertoire was sequenced with immunoSEQ multiplex PCR; TCRdb's copy has only in-frame clones and lacks some. The sample carries about 76,000 clones, roughly 85% recorded once. The source of this sequence is an adult with an advanced solid tumor such as melanoma, head and neck, liver or kidney cancer. This sample comprised CD4+ or CD8+ T cells sorted from blood, obtained in a trial of the OX40 agonist ivuxolimab.

In DNA form, the CDR3 reads TGTGCCAGCAGCTTGGTTGGGACGCCAGTCGCTAACTATGGCTACACCTTC. Encoded protein: CASSLVGTPVANYGYTF. V and J are TRBV5-5 and TRBJ1-2, with D possibly matching TRBD1 (5 bases). CDR1 is SGHKS, CDR2 YYEKEE, per germline (reference sequence). The CDR3 runs 17 residues. V lost 0 bases to trimming and J lost 0 bases, with 15 bases between them.